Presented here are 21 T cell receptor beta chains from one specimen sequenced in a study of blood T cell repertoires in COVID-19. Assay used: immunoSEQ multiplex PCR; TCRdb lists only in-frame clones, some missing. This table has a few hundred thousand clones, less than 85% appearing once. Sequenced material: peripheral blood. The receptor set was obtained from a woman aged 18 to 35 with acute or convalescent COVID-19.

CDR3 DNA: TGCGCCAGCAGCTCTAGCGGGATAGAGACCCAGTACTTC. It yields the protein CASSSSGIETQYF. The V call is TRBV5-1, the J call TRBJ2-5, with TRBD2 matching 9 bases. The ends lost 3 bases at V and 4 bases at J; junction bases unmatched: 1. This CDR3 is built from 13 residues. Germline V lookup: CDR1 SGHRS, CDR2 YFSETQ.

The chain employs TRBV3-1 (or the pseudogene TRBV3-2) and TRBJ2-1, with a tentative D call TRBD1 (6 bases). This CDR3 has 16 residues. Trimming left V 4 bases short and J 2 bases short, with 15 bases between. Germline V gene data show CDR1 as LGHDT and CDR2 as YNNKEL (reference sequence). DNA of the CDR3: TGTGCCAGCAGCCCGACAGGCCAACGAGCCTACAATGAGCAGTTCTTC. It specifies CASSPTGQRAYNEQFF.

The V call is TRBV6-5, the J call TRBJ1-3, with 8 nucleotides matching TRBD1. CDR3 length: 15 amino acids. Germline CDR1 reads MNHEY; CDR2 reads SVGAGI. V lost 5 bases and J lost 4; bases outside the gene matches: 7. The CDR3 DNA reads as TGTGCCAGCAGTAACGGACAGGGTGCAGGAAACACCATATATTTT. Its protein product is CASSNGQGAGNTIYF.

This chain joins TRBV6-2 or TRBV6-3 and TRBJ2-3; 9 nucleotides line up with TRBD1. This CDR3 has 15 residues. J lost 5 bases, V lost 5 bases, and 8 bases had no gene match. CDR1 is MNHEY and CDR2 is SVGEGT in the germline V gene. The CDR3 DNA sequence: TGTGCCAGCAGTCCGGACAGGGGTTGGGTAGATACGCAGTATTTT. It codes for CASSPDRGWVDTQYF.

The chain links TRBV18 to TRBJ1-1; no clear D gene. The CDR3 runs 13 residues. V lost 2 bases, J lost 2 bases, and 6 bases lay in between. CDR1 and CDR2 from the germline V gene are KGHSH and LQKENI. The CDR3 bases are TGTGCCAGCTCACCAATGGCCAACACTGAAGCTTTCTTT. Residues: CASSPMANTEAFF.

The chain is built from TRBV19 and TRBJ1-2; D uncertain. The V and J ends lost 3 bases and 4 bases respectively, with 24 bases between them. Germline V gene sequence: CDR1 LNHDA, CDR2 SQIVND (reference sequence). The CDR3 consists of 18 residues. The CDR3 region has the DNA TGTGCCAGTAGTATTCAGCTTTTCGTACAGCCAACCTTCTATGGCTACACCTTC. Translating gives CASSIQLFVQPTFYGYTF.

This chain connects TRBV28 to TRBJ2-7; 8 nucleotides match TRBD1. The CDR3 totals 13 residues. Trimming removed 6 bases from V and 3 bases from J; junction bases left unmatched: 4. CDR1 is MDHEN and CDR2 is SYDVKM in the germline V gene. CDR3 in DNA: TGTGCCAGCAGGACCGGGACAGGCTACGAGCAGTACTTC. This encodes CASRTGTGYEQYF.

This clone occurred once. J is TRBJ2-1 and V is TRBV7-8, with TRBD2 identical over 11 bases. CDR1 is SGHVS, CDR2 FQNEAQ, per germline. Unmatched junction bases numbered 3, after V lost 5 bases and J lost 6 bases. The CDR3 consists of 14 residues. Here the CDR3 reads CASSDSGRANEQFF. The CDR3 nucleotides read TGTGCCAGCAGCGATAGCGGGAGGGCCAATGAGCAGTTCTTC.

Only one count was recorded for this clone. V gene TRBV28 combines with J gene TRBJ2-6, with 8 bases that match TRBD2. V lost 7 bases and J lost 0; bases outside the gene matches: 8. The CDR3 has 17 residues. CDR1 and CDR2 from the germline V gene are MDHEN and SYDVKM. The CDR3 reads CASTFGGDYSGANVLTF. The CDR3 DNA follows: TGTGCCAGCACCTTCGGGGGGGACTACTCTGGGGCCAACGTCCTGACTTTC.

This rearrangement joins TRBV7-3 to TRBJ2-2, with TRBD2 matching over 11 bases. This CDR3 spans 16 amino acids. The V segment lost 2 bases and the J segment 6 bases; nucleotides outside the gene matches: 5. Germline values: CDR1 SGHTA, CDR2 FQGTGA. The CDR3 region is CASSLWLAGGPGELFF. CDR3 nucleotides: TGTGCCAGCAGCTTATGGCTAGCGGGAGGCCCCGGGGAGCTGTTTTTT.

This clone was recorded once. The CDR3 DNA sequence: TGTGCCACCGGCGCGGGGGGGCCCAAAGAGACCCAGTACTTC. This sequence encodes CATGAGGPKETQYF. The rearrangement joins TRBV9 to TRBJ2-5, with 9 positions matching TRBD2. Losses at the gene ends were 9 bases for V and 3 bases for J; bases not matched to a gene: 9. From germline, CDR1 is SGDLS and CDR2 YYNGEE. This CDR3 region has 14 residues.

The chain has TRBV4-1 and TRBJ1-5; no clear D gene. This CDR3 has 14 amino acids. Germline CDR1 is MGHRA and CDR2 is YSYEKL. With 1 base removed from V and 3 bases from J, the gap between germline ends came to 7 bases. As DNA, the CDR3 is TGCGCCAGCAGCCAAGGGGCTTACAATCAGCCCCAGCATTTT. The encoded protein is CASSQGAYNQPQHF.

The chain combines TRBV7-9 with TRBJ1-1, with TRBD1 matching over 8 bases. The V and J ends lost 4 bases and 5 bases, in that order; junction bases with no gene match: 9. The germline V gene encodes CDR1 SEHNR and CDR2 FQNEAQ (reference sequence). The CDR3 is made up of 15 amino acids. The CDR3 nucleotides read TGTGCCAGCAGCTCCGGCCGGGACAGGAGGACTGAAGCTTTCTTT. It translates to CASSSGRDRRTEAFF.

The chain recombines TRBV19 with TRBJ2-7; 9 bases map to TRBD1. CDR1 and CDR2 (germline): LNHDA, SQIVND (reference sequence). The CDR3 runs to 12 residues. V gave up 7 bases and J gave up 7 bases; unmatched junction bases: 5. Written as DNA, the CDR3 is TGTGCCAGTACAGGGACAGGGATGGAGCAGTACTTC. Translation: CASTGTGMEQYF.

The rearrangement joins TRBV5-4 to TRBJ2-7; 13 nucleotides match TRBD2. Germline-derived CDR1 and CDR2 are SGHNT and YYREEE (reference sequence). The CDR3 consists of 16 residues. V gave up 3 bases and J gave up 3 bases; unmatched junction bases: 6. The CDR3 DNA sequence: TGTGCCAGCAGCTCGGCGGGGACTAGCGGGGTCTACGAGCAGTACTTC. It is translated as CASSSAGTSGVYEQYF.

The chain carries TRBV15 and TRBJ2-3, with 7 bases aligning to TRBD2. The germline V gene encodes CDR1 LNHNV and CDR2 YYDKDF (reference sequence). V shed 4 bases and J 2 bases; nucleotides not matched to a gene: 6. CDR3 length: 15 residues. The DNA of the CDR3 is TGTGCCACCAGCAAAGGGACTACCGTCACAGATACGCAGTATTTT. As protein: CATSKGTTVTDTQYF.

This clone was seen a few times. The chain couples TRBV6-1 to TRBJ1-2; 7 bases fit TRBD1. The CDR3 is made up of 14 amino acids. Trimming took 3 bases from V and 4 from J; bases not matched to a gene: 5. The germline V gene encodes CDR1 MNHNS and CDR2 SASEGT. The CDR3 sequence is CASSDRGDIYGYTF. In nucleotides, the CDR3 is TGTGCCAGCAGTGACAGGGGGGATATCTATGGCTACACCTTC.

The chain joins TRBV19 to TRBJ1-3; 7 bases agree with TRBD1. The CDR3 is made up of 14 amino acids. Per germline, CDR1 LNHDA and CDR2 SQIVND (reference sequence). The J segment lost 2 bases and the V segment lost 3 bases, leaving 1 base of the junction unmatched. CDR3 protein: CASSIQGAGNTIYF. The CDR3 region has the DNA TGTGCCAGTAGTATTCAGGGGGCTGGAAACACCATATATTTT.

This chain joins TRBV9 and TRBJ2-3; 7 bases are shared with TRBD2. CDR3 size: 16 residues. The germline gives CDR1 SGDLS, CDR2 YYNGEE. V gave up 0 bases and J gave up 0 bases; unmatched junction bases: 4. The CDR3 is CASSVEGGGSTDTQYF. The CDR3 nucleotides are TGTGCCAGCAGCGTAGAGGGCGGGGGTAGCACAGATACGCAGTATTTT.

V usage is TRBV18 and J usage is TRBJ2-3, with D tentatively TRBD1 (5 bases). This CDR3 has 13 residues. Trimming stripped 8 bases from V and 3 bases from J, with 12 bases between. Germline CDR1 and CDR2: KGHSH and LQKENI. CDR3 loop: CASGQMLTDTQYF. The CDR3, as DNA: TGTGCCAGCGGACAAATGTTGACAGATACGCAGTATTTT.

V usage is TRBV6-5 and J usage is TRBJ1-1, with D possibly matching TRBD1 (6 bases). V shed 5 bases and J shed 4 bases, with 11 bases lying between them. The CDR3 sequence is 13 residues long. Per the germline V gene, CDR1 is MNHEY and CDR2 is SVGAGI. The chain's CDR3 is CASSRARGTEAFF. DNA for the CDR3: TGTGCCAGCAGTCGTGCCAGGGGCACTGAAGCTTTCTTT.